The 17 T cell receptor beta chains reported below all come from one sample, sequenced in a study of T cells in Graves' hyperthyroidism and ophthalmopathy. From RNA transcripts, TCR beta CDR3 regions were amplified. Researchers ran a first-round RT-PCR on the TCR CDR3 using the HTBI primer set. TCRdb analysed the multiplex PCR reads with MiXCR anew, one entry per CDR3 protein. The sample has about 480,000 distinct CDR3 sequences, roughly 25% seen once. The sequenced sample consisted of blood. The receptor source for this set is a woman under 40 with Graves' ophthalmopathy.

This clonotype appeared many times. The chain combines TRBV12-3 or TRBV12-4 with TRBJ1-2; 10 nucleotides align to TRBD1. This CDR3 contains 13 residues. Germline trimming cut 8 bases from V and 8 bases from J; bases unmatched to any gene: 8. CDR3: CASALGTGEGYTF. CDR3 bases: TGTGCCAGCGCCCTGGGGACAGGGGAAGGCTACACCTTC.

The V call is TRBV12-3 or TRBV12-4, the J call TRBJ2-2; no clear D. CDR3 length equals 13 residues. Trimming pared 1 base from V and 6 bases from J, leaving 6 bases between. CDR3 sequence reads: CASSLVLSGELFF. The CDR3 DNA follows: TGTGCCAGCAGTTTAGTGTTGTCCGGGGAGCTGTTTTTT.

The table lists this clonotype with many counts. This rearrangement joins TRBV10-3 to TRBJ2-7, with 11 bases matching TRBD1. V lost 4 bases and J lost 4; bases outside the gene matches: 3. The CDR3 consists of 14 residues. CDR1 is ENHRY and CDR2 is SYGVKD in the germline V gene. CDR3 protein: CAISGDRGAYEQYF. CDR3 sequence (DNA): TGTGCCATCAGTGGGGACAGGGGGGCATACGAGCAGTACTTC.

This clonotype was observed a few times. The V gene is TRBV6-5, the J gene TRBJ1-6; D uncertain. CDR3 length: 15 residues. The germline V gene encodes CDR1 MNHEY and CDR2 SVGAGI. V was cut by 0 bases and J by 9 bases, with 12 bases left in between. CDR3 in amino acids: CASSYSSVSTSPLHF. CDR3 in DNA: TGTGCCAGCAGTTACTCGAGTGTATCCACTTCACCCCTCCACTTT.

On this clonotype itself: This likely comes from a read error, as the CDR3 has no conserved phenylalanine or tryptophan at its end. The chain joins TRBV18 to TRBJ2-7; weak D call: TRBD1 (5 bases). This CDR3 region has 15 residues. Germline values: CDR1 KGHSH, CDR2 LQKENI. V lost 2 bases, J lost 3 bases, and 14 bases lay in between. The CDR3 protein is CASSPGATEGYEQYS. The CDR3, as DNA: TGTGCCAGCTCACCAGGGGCCACGGAAGGCTACGAGCAGTACTCC.

This clonotype was recorded at least ten times. This chain joins TRBV28 and TRBJ1-1; a possible D gene is TRBD1 (5 bases). The CDR3 is 14 amino acids. From germline, CDR1 is MDHEN and CDR2 SYDVKM. V lost 4 bases, J lost 0 bases, and 9 bases lay in between. As DNA, the CDR3 is TGTGCCAGCAGTTCGACAGCAATGAACACTGAAGCTTTCTTT. It is translated as CASSSTAMNTEAFF.

Note on this clonotype: This clone may be a read error of a much larger clone one base away. The V gene is TRBV5-1, the J gene TRBJ1-1, with D uncertain. CDR1 is SGHRS, CDR2 YFSETQ, per germline. The CDR3 consists of 15 residues. Written as DNA, the CDR3 is TGCGCCAGCAGCTTGGCCAGAGCGGGCGGCACTGAATCTTTCTTT. Amino acids: CASSLARAGGTESFF.

At least ten counts were recorded for this clonotype. The rearrangement joins TRBV6-5 to TRBJ1-6; TRBD1 matches 7 bases. CDR1 is MNHEY and CDR2 is SVGAGI in the germline V gene. This CDR3 region has 15 residues. Trimming took 4 bases from V and 7 from J; bases not matched to a gene: 7. DNA for the CDR3: TGTGCCAGCAGTTTCCAGCGGACAGGAAATTCACCCCTCCACTTT. Its translation: CASSFQRTGNSPLHF.

The gene calls are TRBV6-1 and TRBJ1-6, with a weak D call TRBD1 (5 bases). The germline V gene has CDR1 MNHNS and CDR2 SASEGT. Trimming took off 7 bases at V and 8 bases at J, with 24 bases between the two ends. This CDR3 has 17 residues. CDR3 region: CASTLRGTIIRDSPLHF. The CDR3 coding sequence is TGTGCCAGCACCCTCAGAGGGACGATTATCAGGGATTCACCCCTCCACTTT.

The chain couples TRBV6-1 to TRBJ1-1, with unresolved D. This CDR3 has 13 amino acids. The V end was cut by 3 bases, the J end by 0 bases, with 5 bases between. Per germline, CDR1 MNHNS and CDR2 SASEGT. The CDR3 loop reads CASSDQVNTEAFF. The CDR3 coding sequence is TGTGCCAGCAGTGACCAGGTGAACACTGAAGCTTTCTTT.

This clonotype was seen ten or more times. V gene TRBV2 combines with J gene TRBJ2-2; 7 bases align to TRBD2. V dropped 4 bases and J dropped 3; count of bases not matched to a gene: 2. Looked up from germline, CDR1 is SNHLY and CDR2 is FYNNEI. This CDR3 has 14 amino acids. The CDR3 DNA sequence: TGTGCCAGCAGTGGGCTAGCGGACACCGGGGAGCTGTTTTTT. Translation: CASSGLADTGELFF.

The table lists this clonotype with a few counts. The chain uses TRBV2 and TRBJ2-1, with a possible D match to TRBD1 (5 bases). The V gene's germline CDR1 is SNHLY and CDR2 FYNNEI. The CDR3 is 13 amino acids. Deletions cut 7 bases from V and 4 bases from J, with 11 bases between. In nucleotides, the CDR3 is TGTGCCAGCATCTCGAGACAGTACAATGAGCAGTTCTTC. Translated: CASISRQYNEQFF.

This clonotype was observed many times. For the CDR3, the DNA is TGCAGCGTTCTCCGAGGTGGGTGGGGTTCCTACGAGCAGTACTTC. This codes for CSVLRGGWGSYEQYF. The rearrangement joins TRBV29-1 to TRBJ2-7; the D is unclear. CDR1 is SQVTM and CDR2 is ANQGSEA in the germline V gene. Trimming removed 5 bases from V and 1 base from J, with 18 bases in between. CDR3 length equals 15 residues.

This clonotype was observed many times. CDR3 in DNA: TGCGCCAGCAGCTTGGGACAGGGGCTCCGAGGGGACTACGAGCAGTACTTC. Encoded protein: CASSLGQGLRGDYEQYF. This sequence joins TRBV5-1 and TRBJ2-7; 8 nucleotides line up with TRBD1. The ends lost 0 bases at V and 3 bases at J; junction bases unmatched: 11. This CDR3 comprises 17 residues. Germline V gene sequence: CDR1 SGHRS, CDR2 YFSETQ.

The genes are TRBV2 and TRBJ2-5; D is unresolved. This CDR3 contains 14 residues. With 9 bases removed from V and 4 bases from J, the gap between germline ends came to 18 bases. Germline V gives CDR1 SNHLY, CDR2 FYNNEI. This CDR3 is CASLPGPTLETQYF. In DNA, the CDR3 is TGTGCCAGTCTCCCAGGACCGACCTTAGAGACCCAGTACTTC.

The table lists this clonotype with many counts. The V and J genes are TRBV7-9 and TRBJ2-7; tentative D call: TRBD1 (6 bases). The CDR3 loop spans 13 amino acids. Germline CDR1 SEHNR, CDR2 FQNEAQ (reference sequence). Trimming took off 5 bases at V and 7 bases at J, with 15 bases between the two ends. The CDR3 loop reads CASSPSRGWEQYF. CDR3 DNA: TGTGCCAGCAGCCCATCCAGGGGATGGGAGCAGTACTTC.

The rearrangement uses TRBV6-5 and TRBJ2-7; 8 bases align to TRBD2. CDR3 size: 15 residues. Trimming took 2 bases from V and 2 from J; bases not matched to a gene: 5. The germline V gene has CDR1 MNHEY and CDR2 SVGAGI. CDR3 residues: CASSYPGTRAYEQYF. As DNA, the CDR3 is TGTGCCAGCAGTTACCCCGGGACTAGAGCCTACGAGCAGTACTTC.